The rows below give T cell receptor beta chains drawn from one sample of a study of blood T cell repertoires in COVID-19. The table came from immunoSEQ multiplex PCR; TCRdb's copy has only in-frame clones and leaves some out. The table records approximately 76,000 clones, roughly four fifths of them present only once. Material: peripheral blood. The receptor source for this set is a man between 45 and 60 years old with acute or convalescent COVID-19. Each CDR3 is given with its conserved first and last residue. The D gene is left open where the match is weak. Some rows mark clone size as missing; the rest say once, few, many or name a class of expanded clone.

clone_size	v_call	j_call	d_call	cdr3_nt	cdr3_aa
NA	TRBV6-2/TRBV6-3	TRBJ1-5	NA	TGTGCCAGCAGTTTTAGGACATTCAATCAGCCCCAGCATTTT	CASSFRTFNQPQHF
NA	TRBV27	TRBJ1-1	NA	TGTGCCAGCAGTTTGTACAGGAACACTGAAGCTTTCTTT	CASSLYRNTEAFF
NA	TRBV29-1	TRBJ2-1	NA	TGCAGCGCCGCTAGGGGGAATGAGCAGTTCTTC	CSAARGNEQFF
NA	TRBV11-2	TRBJ2-4	TRBD1	TGTGCCAGCAGCTTAGGGACAGGGGCCTCCTTGGCCAAAAACATTCAGTACTTC	CASSLGTGASLAKNIQYF
few	TRBV9	TRBJ1-4	NA	TGTGCCAGCAGCCCACGACAAAGTAATGAAAAACTGTTTTTT	CASSPRQSNEKLFF
NA	TRBV29-1	TRBJ2-1	NA	TGCAGCGTGCCACTCGGAGGGGTCCTTTCCTCCTACAATGAGCAGTTCTTC	CSVPLGGVLSSYNEQFF
NA	TRBV29-1	TRBJ1-2	NA	TGCAGCGCCCAGGATGGCTACACCTTC	CSAQDGYTF
once	TRBV7-2	TRBJ1-1	NA	TGTGCCAGCAGCTTAGTGGCACCGACATTTGAAGCTTTCTTT	CASSLVAPTFEAFF
NA	TRBV7-9	TRBJ2-7	NA	TGTGCCAGCAGCTTATCTGAGGGCGAGCAGTACTTC	CASSLSEGEQYF
NA	TRBV7-9	TRBJ1-1	NA	TGTGCCAGCAGCTTTGGAGGGAACACTGAAGCTTTCTTT	CASSFGGNTEAFF
NA	TRBV5-1	TRBJ2-1	TRBD1	TGCGCCAGCAGTTCCACAGGGGACCCCTACAATGAGCAGTTCTTC	CASSSTGDPYNEQFF
NA	TRBV4-1	TRBJ2-7	NA	TGCGCCAGCAGCCAAGACATCAGGGGAATGGAGCAGTACTTC	CASSQDIRGMEQYF
NA	TRBV28	TRBJ2-5	NA	TGTGCCAGCAGCCCCAGCGGCGAGCGAGAGACCCAGTACTTC	CASSPSGERETQYF
NA	TRBV3-1/TRBV3-2	TRBJ2-7	NA	TGTGCCAGCAGCCAGACTCTAACAGGAGCCTACGAGCAGTACTTC	CASSQTLTGAYEQYF
NA	TRBV3-1/TRBV3-2	TRBJ1-2	NA	TGTGCCAGCAGCCAAGATAAGGGGTATGGCTACACCTTC	CASSQDKGYGYTF
NA	TRBV9	TRBJ2-3	TRBD2	TGTGCCAGCAGCGTCCTTAGCGGGGGAGGCACAGATACGCAGTATTTT	CASSVLSGGGTDTQYF
NA	TRBV15	TRBJ1-6	NA	TGTGCCACCAGCATGGTTCCGCGGGATTCACCCCTCCACTTT	CATSMVPRDSPLHF
NA	TRBV30	TRBJ1-4	NA	TGTGCCTGGAGTGTAATTGGCGGGATTAATGAAAAACTGTTTTTT	CAWSVIGGINEKLFF
NA	TRBV7-2	TRBJ2-3	TRBD2	TGTGCCAGCAGCTTAGCGTCGACTAGCGGGTGGGTAGATACGCAGTATTTT	CASSLASTSGWVDTQYF
NA	TRBV7-2	TRBJ2-7	TRBD2	TGTGCCAGCACCCTGGCGGGAGCCCCGGGAGAGCAGTACTTC	CASTLAGAPGEQYF
once	TRBV7-2	TRBJ1-4	NA	TGTGCCAGCAGCTCTCTCGGACAGCCAAATGAAAAACTGTTTTTT	CASSSLGQPNEKLFF
few	TRBV7-3	TRBJ1-1	NA	TGTGCCAGCAGCTTAGGTAGCACTGAAGCTTTCTTT	CASSLGSTEAFF
NA	TRBV5-1	TRBJ2-6	TRBD1	TGCGCCAGCAAACCGGGACAGCTCTCTGGGGCCAACGTCCTGACTTTC	CASKPGQLSGANVLTF
NA	TRBV7-3	TRBJ2-3	NA	TGTGCCAGCAGCCGCGGGGCAGATACGCAGTATTTT	CASSRGADTQYF
NA	TRBV4-3	TRBJ2-7	NA	TGCGCCAGCAGCCAATTAGGGGCCTACGAGCAGTACTTC	CASSQLGAYEQYF
NA	TRBV9	TRBJ2-7	TRBD2	TGTGCCAGCAGCCCGAGCGGGAGGTTCTACGAGCAGTACTTC	CASSPSGRFYEQYF
NA	TRBV7-9	TRBJ1-4	NA	TGTGCCAGCAGCTCTTACCGGGAAAAACTGTTTTTT	CASSSYREKLFF
NA	TRBV2	TRBJ2-3	NA	TGTGCCAGCAGTGAAGAGCGGGTGACCACAGATACGCAGTATTTT	CASSEERVTTDTQYF
NA	TRBV7-2	TRBJ1-5	TRBD1	TGTGCCAGCAGCTCACCCGGGACAGGGGCCCTTAGCAATCAGCCCCAGCATTTT	CASSSPGTGALSNQPQHF
few	TRBV7-9	TRBJ1-1	NA	TGTGCCAGCAGCTTATCACAGGAGACCGCAGAAGCTTTCTTT	CASSLSQETAEAFF
NA	TRBV4-2	TRBJ2-7	NA	TGTGCCAGCAGCCAAGACCCCAGCGCCTCCTACGAGCAGTACTTC	CASSQDPSASYEQYF
NA	TRBV20-1	TRBJ1-3	NA	TGCAGTGCTAGTGGGGCCGACTCTGGAAACACCATATATTTT	CSASGADSGNTIYF
medium-sized	TRBV7-8	TRBJ1-5	NA	TGTGCCAGCATCGAACAGGGACGCGATCAGCCCCAGCATTTT	CASIEQGRDQPQHF
NA	TRBV18	TRBJ1-2	NA	TGTGCCAGCTCCGACGGGGCTAACTATGGCTACACCTTC	CASSDGANYGYTF
once	TRBV6-2/TRBV6-3	TRBJ2-3	NA	TGTGCCAGCAGCCTCCGGGACTCCAGCACAGATACGCAGTATTTT	CASSLRDSSTDTQYF
NA	TRBV16	TRBJ1-4	TRBD1	TGTGCCAGCAGCCAAGACAGGGATAATGAAAAACTGTTTTTT	CASSQDRDNEKLFF
few	TRBV4-2	TRBJ1-4	TRBD1	TGTGCCAGCAGATTCGGGACAGGGGCCACTAATGAAAAACTGTTTTTT	CASRFGTGATNEKLFF
NA	TRBV4-2	TRBJ1-2	NA	TGTGCCAGCAGCCAAGAAGGGACTGAGGACTATGGCTACACCTTC	CASSQEGTEDYGYTF
NA	TRBV6-2/TRBV6-3	TRBJ2-5	NA	TGTGCCAGCACCCCGGACTTGGCCCAAGAGACCCAGTACTTC	CASTPDLAQETQYF
few	TRBV19	TRBJ2-5	NA	TGTGCCAGTAGTATTGGTACAGGGGGGGCGTCCCAGTACTTC	CASSIGTGGASQYF
NA	TRBV12-3/TRBV12-4	TRBJ1-1	NA	TGTGCCAGCAGTTTTATAGCCGGGGGGGAGGCTTTCTTT	CASSFIAGGEAFF
NA	TRBV7-2	TRBJ1-5	NA	TGTGCCAGCAGCTCGAGTAGCAATCAGCCCCAGCATTTT	CASSSSSNQPQHF
NA	TRBV18	TRBJ1-3	NA	TGTGCCAGCTCACCACTGGCCAACTCTGGAAACACCATATATTTT	CASSPLANSGNTIYF
NA	TRBV4-3	TRBJ1-2	TRBD1	TGCGCCAGCAGCCAAGATGGGACAGGCTATGGCTACACCTTC	CASSQDGTGYGYTF
NA	TRBV5-4	TRBJ2-3	TRBD2	TGTGCCAGCAGCAGACCGGGACTAGGGTTGGGCACAGATACGCAGTATTTT	CASSRPGLGLGTDTQYF
NA	TRBV5-8	TRBJ1-1	NA	TGTGCCAGCAGATTATGGTCGGTGAACACTGAAGCTTTCTTT	CASRLWSVNTEAFF
few	TRBV7-2	TRBJ2-7	TRBD1	TGTGCCAGCAGCCTAGACAGGGGGCGCTACGAGCAGTACTTC	CASSLDRGRYEQYF
NA	TRBV3-1/TRBV3-2	TRBJ2-1	TRBD2	TGTGCCAGCAGCCATGGACTAGCGGGGGGGCAGCAGTTCTTC	CASSHGLAGGQQFF
NA	TRBV29-1	TRBJ1-1	TRBD1	TGCAGCGTTGAAGGTTTCAGGGGGACTGAAGCTTTCTTT	CSVEGFRGTEAFF
NA	TRBV10-3	TRBJ2-5	NA	TGTGCCATCAGTGTAGGGAGTTCAGAGACCCAGTACTTC	CAISVGSSETQYF
NA	TRBV7-2	TRBJ2-1	NA	TGTGCCAGCAGCTCTTGGGGGCCTAACTACAATGAGCAGTTCTTC	CASSSWGPNYNEQFF
NA	TRBV6-5	TRBJ1-2	NA	TGTGCCAGCAGTATAAAGCAGGGGAACGACTATGGCTACACCTTC	CASSIKQGNDYGYTF
NA	TRBV27	TRBJ2-7	TRBD1	TGTGCCAGCACCGGCGGGACAGGGACCACCTACGAGCAGTACTTC	CASTGGTGTTYEQYF
NA	TRBV11-2	TRBJ1-6	TRBD1	TGTGCCAGCAGCTTAGAGACCAGGGGGGACTCACCCCTCCACTTT	CASSLETRGDSPLHF
NA	TRBV28	TRBJ2-2	NA	TGTGCCAGCAGTTTTACGAACACCGGGGAGCTGTTTTTT	CASSFTNTGELFF
NA	TRBV11-2	TRBJ1-2	NA	TGTGCCAGCAGCTTAGCGGCAGGCGGGGTCTATGGCTACACCTTC	CASSLAAGGVYGYTF
few	TRBV2	TRBJ1-4	TRBD1	TGTGCCAGCAGTGACAGACTCCGGGACAGGGGTTCGCCTAATGAAAAACTGTTTTTT	CASSDRLRDRGSPNEKLFF
NA	TRBV7-9	TRBJ1-2	NA	TGTGCCAGCAGCCCGAGCGGGGGCCATAGATCGGGCTACACCTTC	CASSPSGGHRSGYTF
few	TRBV18	TRBJ2-7	TRBD1	TGTGCCAGCTCACCACAGGACAGGGGTTCCGAGCAGTACTTC	CASSPQDRGSEQYF
NA	TRBV7-9	TRBJ2-5	TRBD2	TGTGCCAGCAGCTTAGTGGGGGGGCAAGAGACCCAGTACTTC	CASSLVGGQETQYF